A selection of T cell receptor beta chains follows, all from one sample in a study of PD-1 blockade in classical Hodgkin lymphoma. TCRdb's table, derived via immunoSEQ multiplex PCR, lists solely in-frame clones and lacks some. The sample contains roughly 60,000 clones, more than 75% of which appear only once. The input for sequencing was peripheral blood mononuclear cells (PBMCs), taken at baseline. The receptors were gathered from a human donor with classical Hodgkin lymphoma. Both conserved end residues are part of each CDR3. A D gene is named only where the DNA matches it firmly. Expanded clones get a size class; other rows say once, few or many, or leave the size out.

TGTGCCAGCAGTTTATGGGACTCTGGAAACACCATATATTTT,CASSLWDSGNTIYF,-,once,TRBV28,TRBJ1-3
TGTGCCAGCTCGGTCCTAGCCGGGGGCAATGAGCAGTTCTTC,CASSVLAGGNEQFF,-,-,TRBV18,TRBJ2-1
TGCAGCGTTGAAGTCACTCCCGTTCGGAACACTGAAGCTTTCTTT,CSVEVTPVRNTEAFF,-,-,TRBV29-1,TRBJ1-1
TGTGCCAGCAGCCAAGATGTATACCAGGGGGGGGAGACCCAGTACTTC,CASSQDVYQGGETQYF,-,once,TRBV4-2,TRBJ2-5
TGTGCCATCAGTGGGCCCCCCTGGGAGCAGTTCTTC,CAISGPPWEQFF,-,-,TRBV10-3,TRBJ2-1
TGCGCCAGCAGCCACCGCGTTGTCAATGAGCAGTTCTTC,CASSHRVVNEQFF,-,once,TRBV4-1,TRBJ2-1
TGTGCCAGCAGAGTTAGCGGGGGGTCCTACGAGCAGTACTTC,CASRVSGGSYEQYF,TRBD2,-,TRBV5-4,TRBJ2-7
TGTGCCAGCAGCTTAAAGGCAGGGAGTCTCTACGAGCAGTACTTC,CASSLKAGSLYEQYF,-,medium-sized,TRBV7-9,TRBJ2-7
TGTGCCAGCAGCCGGGGGTCCCTGAACACCGGGGAGCTGTTTTTT,CASSRGSLNTGELFF,-,once,TRBV7-2,TRBJ2-2
TGCGCCAGCAGCTCCGGGACAGGAGGGTACCAAGAGACCCAGTACTTC,CASSSGTGGYQETQYF,TRBD1,-,TRBV5-1,TRBJ2-5
TGTGCCAGCAGTGAAGGAGGGAACACAGATACGCAGTATTTT,CASSEGGNTDTQYF,-,-,TRBV6-1,TRBJ2-3
TGTGCCAGCAGCACACAGGGTTATGGCTACACCTTC,CASSTQGYGYTF,-,-,TRBV7-2,TRBJ1-2
TGTGCCACCAGCCGCACAGTACACATTCAGTACTTC,CATSRTVHIQYF,-,-,TRBV15,TRBJ2-4
TGTGCCATCAGTGAGGACCGGGGCAAATATGGCTACACCTTC,CAISEDRGKYGYTF,-,-,TRBV10-3,TRBJ1-2